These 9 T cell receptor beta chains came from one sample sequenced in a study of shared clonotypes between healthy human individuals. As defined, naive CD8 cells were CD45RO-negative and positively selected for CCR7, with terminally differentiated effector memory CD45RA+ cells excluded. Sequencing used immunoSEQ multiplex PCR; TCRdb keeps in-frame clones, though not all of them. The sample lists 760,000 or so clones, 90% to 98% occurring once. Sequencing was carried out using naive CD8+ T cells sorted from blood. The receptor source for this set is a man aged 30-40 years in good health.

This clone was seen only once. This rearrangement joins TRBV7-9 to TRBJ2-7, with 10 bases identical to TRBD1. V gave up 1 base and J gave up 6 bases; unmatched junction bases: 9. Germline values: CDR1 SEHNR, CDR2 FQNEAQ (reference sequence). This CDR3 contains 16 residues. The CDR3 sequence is CASSLVDGTGVPEQYF. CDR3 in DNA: TGTGCCAGCAGCTTAGTCGATGGGACAGGGGTCCCCGAGCAGTACTTC.

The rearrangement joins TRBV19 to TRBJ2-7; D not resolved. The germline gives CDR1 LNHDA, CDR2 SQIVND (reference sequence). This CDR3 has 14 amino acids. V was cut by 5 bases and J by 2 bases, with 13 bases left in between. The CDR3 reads CASSATNEAYEQYF. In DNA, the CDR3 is TGTGCCAGTAGTGCCACCAACGAGGCCTACGAGCAGTACTTC.

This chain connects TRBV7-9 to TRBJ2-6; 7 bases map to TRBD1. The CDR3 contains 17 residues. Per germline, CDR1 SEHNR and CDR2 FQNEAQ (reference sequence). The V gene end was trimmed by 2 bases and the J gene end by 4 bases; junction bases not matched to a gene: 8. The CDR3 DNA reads TGTGCCAGCAGCTTACGTCGACAGGGAAGAGGGGCCAACGTCCTGACTTTC. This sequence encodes CASSLRRQGRGANVLTF.

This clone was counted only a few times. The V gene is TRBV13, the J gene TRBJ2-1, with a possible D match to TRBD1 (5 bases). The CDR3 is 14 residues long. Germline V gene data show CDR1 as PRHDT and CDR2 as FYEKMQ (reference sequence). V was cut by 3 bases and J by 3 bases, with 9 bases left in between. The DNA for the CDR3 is TGTGCCAGCAGCTTCGTGACAGTCTACAATGAGCAGTTCTTC. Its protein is CASSFVTVYNEQFF.

The CDR3, as DNA: TGTGCCAGCAGTGAAGCAACGGCCGGGACAGGGGTTTATGGCTACACCTTC. Protein sequence: CASSEATAGTGVYGYTF. This sequence joins TRBV6-1 and TRBJ1-2, with 10 bases aligning to TRBD1. With V trimmed by 0 bases and J by 5 bases, 9 bases remained unmatched. CDR1 MNHNS and CDR2 SASEGT come from the germline V gene. CDR3 length equals 17 residues.

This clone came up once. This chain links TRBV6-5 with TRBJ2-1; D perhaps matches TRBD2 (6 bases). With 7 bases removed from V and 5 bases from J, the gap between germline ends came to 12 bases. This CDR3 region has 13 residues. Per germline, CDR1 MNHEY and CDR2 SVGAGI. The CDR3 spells CASIGGSDNEQFF. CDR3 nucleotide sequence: TGTGCCAGCATTGGGGGGAGCGACAATGAGCAGTTCTTC.

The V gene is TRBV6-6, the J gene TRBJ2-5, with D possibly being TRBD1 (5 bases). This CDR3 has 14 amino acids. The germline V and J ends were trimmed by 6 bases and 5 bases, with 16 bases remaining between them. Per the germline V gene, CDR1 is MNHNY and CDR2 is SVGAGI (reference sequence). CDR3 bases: TGTGCCAGCAGCCCTGGGGTAGGGGCGGAGACCCAGTACTTC. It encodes CASSPGVGAETQYF.

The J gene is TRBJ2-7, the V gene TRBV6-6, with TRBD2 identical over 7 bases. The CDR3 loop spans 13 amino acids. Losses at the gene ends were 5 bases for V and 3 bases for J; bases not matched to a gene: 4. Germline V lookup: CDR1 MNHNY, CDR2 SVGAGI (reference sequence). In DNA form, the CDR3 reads TGTGCCAGCAGTACACTAGCGCACTACGAGCAGTACTTC. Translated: CASSTLAHYEQYF.

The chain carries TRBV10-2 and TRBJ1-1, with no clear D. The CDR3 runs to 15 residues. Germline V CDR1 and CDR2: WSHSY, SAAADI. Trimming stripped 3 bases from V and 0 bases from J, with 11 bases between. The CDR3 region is CASSEPVSLNTEAFF. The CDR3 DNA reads TGCGCCAGCAGTGAACCTGTCTCCTTGAACACTGAAGCTTTCTTT.